Shown below are 32 T cell receptor beta chains from a single sample sequenced in a study of T cell changes during pregnancy in multiple sclerosis. Using immunoSEQ multiplex PCR, the repertoire was profiled, and TCRdb retains in-frame clones only, with some absent. The sample carries about 87,000 clones, 93% recorded once. The sample was peripheral blood, taken in the third trimester of pregnancy. These receptors originate from a female donor in good health, enrolled as a control in a pregnancy study.

This chain connects TRBV5-4 to TRBJ2-7; TRBD1 agrees at 10 bases. This CDR3 has 14 amino acids. The J segment lost 1 base and the V segment lost 3 bases, leaving 1 base of the junction unmatched. The germline V gene has CDR1 SGHNT and CDR2 YYREEE (reference sequence). The CDR3 nucleotides read TGTGCCAGCAGCTGGGGACAGGGGTCCTACGAGCAGTACTTC. Its protein is CASSWGQGSYEQYF.

The chain employs TRBV28 and TRBJ1-5, with 11 bases matching TRBD1. The V segment lost 6 bases and the J segment 6 bases; nucleotides outside the gene matches: 7. The germline V gene encodes CDR1 MDHEN and CDR2 SYDVKM. This CDR3 contains 15 residues. The CDR3 protein is CASSRTGGIGQPQHF. For the CDR3, the DNA is TGTGCCAGCAGCCGGACAGGGGGCATAGGTCAGCCCCAGCATTTT.

This CDR3 is CSVWTGSGLFF. The CDR3 DNA is TGCAGCGTCTGGACAGGATCTGGACTGTTTTTT. The chain carries TRBV29-1 and TRBJ1-4; TRBD1 matches 7 bases. The CDR3 loop spans 11 amino acids. Per the germline V gene, CDR1 is SQVTM and CDR2 is ANQGSEA. The ends lost 6 bases at V and 13 bases at J; junction bases unmatched: 8.

The chain is built from TRBV28 and TRBJ2-3; D possibly corresponds to TRBD2 (6 bases). The germline V gene encodes CDR1 MDHEN and CDR2 SYDVKM. This CDR3 comprises 14 residues. The germline V and J ends were trimmed by 6 bases and 0 bases, with 10 bases remaining between them. Written as DNA, the CDR3 is TGTGCCAGCAGACTAGGGACTAGCACAGATACGCAGTATTTT. Translation: CASRLGTSTDTQYF. The full variable domain, with the rest looked up from reference TRBV28 and TRBJ2-3, is DVKVTQSSRYLVKRTGEKVFLECVQDMDHENMFWYRQDPGLGLRLIYFSYDVKMKEKGDIPEGYSVSREKKERFSLILESASTNQTSMYLCASRLGTSTDTQYFGPGTRLTVL.

The V call is TRBV2, the J call TRBJ1-4; 12 positions agree with TRBD1. V shed 6 bases, J shed 8 bases, and the junction held 13 bases outside the gene matches. Germline CDR1 SNHLY, CDR2 FYNNEI. This CDR3 has 17 amino acids. The CDR3 reads CASSPPGQGARGEKLFF. The CDR3 region has the DNA TGTGCCAGCAGCCCCCCGGGACAGGGGGCGCGAGGGGAAAAACTGTTTTTT.

The genes are TRBV6-1 and TRBJ2-5; the D is unclear. Germline CDR1 is MNHNS and CDR2 is SASEGT. The CDR3 sequence is 13 residues long. Trimming stripped 6 bases from V and 2 bases from J, with 10 bases between. The CDR3 DNA reads as TGTGCCAGCAGACCTCCTAAGCAAGAGACCCAGTACTTC. It translates to CASRPPKQETQYF.

This clone showed up just a few times. This chain joins TRBV6-1 and TRBJ2-7, with D hard to call. V lost 10 bases and J 3 bases, leaving 16 bases between the germline ends. Germline CDR1 reads MNHNS; CDR2 reads SASEGT. The CDR3 has 13 amino acids. CDR3: CATSLDKIYEQYF. CDR3 nucleotides: TGTGCCACCAGCCTTGACAAGATCTACGAGCAGTACTTC.

The chain combines TRBV27 with TRBJ2-5, with D perhaps TRBD1 (7 bases). The CDR3 has 15 residues. Trimming stripped 5 bases from V and 5 bases from J, with 18 bases between. Germline CDR1 reads MNHEY; CDR2 reads SMNVEV (reference sequence). In DNA form, the CDR3 reads TGTGCCAGCAGTACCTCGAGGGCAGGGGGGGAGACCCAGTACTTC. It encodes CASSTSRAGGETQYF.

J is TRBJ1-5 and V is TRBV7-6, with a weak D call TRBD1 (5 bases). CDR3 length: 17 residues. The germline V gene has CDR1 SGHVS and CDR2 FNYEAQ. The ends were cut back, 6 bases at V and 1 base at J, with 19 bases in the middle. CDR3 in amino acids: CASSQARDSESNQPQHF. The DNA of the CDR3 is TGTGCCAGCAGTCAGGCCCGGGACTCCGAGAGCAATCAGCCCCAGCATTTT.

V usage is TRBV29-1 and J usage is TRBJ2-7; 7 nucleotides align to TRBD1. This CDR3 has 12 residues. Looked up from germline, CDR1 is SQVTM and CDR2 is ANQGSEA. The J segment lost 0 bases and the V segment lost 5 bases, leaving 1 base of the junction unmatched. The chain's CDR3 is CSVWDSSYEQYF. CDR3 coding DNA: TGCAGCGTTTGGGACAGCTCCTACGAGCAGTACTTC.

The V gene is TRBV10-3, the J gene TRBJ2-5; 7 nucleotides line up with TRBD2. The CDR3 consists of 14 residues. Germline values: CDR1 ENHRY, CDR2 SYGVKD. J was trimmed by 2 bases and V by 8 bases; bases with no gene match: 8. Here the CDR3 reads CAIGGGSLQETQYF. In DNA form, the CDR3 reads TGTGCCATCGGGGGAGGGAGTTTACAAGAGACCCAGTACTTC.

This chain joins TRBV11-2 and TRBJ1-1; no definite D call. The CDR3 consists of 15 residues. Germline assignment: CDR1 SGHAT and CDR2 FQNNGV. The V and J ends lost 1 base and 0 bases respectively, with 9 bases between them. DNA of the CDR3: TGTGCCAGCAGCTTAGGCCCCGGTATGAACACTGAAGCTTTCTTT. This codes for CASSLGPGMNTEAFF.

The chain links TRBV30 to TRBJ2-7, with 11 bases matching TRBD1. Germline assignment: CDR1 GTSNPN and CDR2 SVGIG (reference sequence). V lost 0 bases to trimming and J lost 6 bases; unmatched junction nucleotides: 1. The CDR3 loop spans 13 amino acids. CDR3 amino acids: CAWSVGTGGEQYF. CDR3 coding DNA: TGTGCCTGGAGTGTAGGGACAGGGGGCGAGCAGTACTTC.

The chain combines TRBV7-6 with TRBJ1-4, with TRBD1 matching over 7 bases. CDR1 SGHVS and CDR2 FNYEAQ come from the germline V gene. V was clipped by 5 bases and J by 3 bases; unmatched bases: 6. This CDR3 has 15 residues. CDR3 nucleotides: TGTGCCAGCAGCCCCCGGGACAGTCCTAATGAAAAACTGTTTTTT. Amino acid sequence: CASSPRDSPNEKLFF.

The V gene is TRBV10-3, the J gene TRBJ2-1, with 10 bases aligning to TRBD2. The CDR3 totals 14 residues. The germline V gene has CDR1 ENHRY and CDR2 SYGVKD. V was pared by 6 bases and J by 7 bases, with 6 bases of the junction left unmatched. The CDR3 reads CAISSSGRLNEQFF. The DNA for the CDR3 is TGTGCCATCAGCTCTAGCGGGAGATTGAATGAGCAGTTCTTC.

The V call is TRBV21-1, the J call TRBJ2-1; TRBD2 is the table's D call, not checked against the DNA. TRBV21-1 is given as a pseudogene. The CDR3 runs to 18 residues. CDR3 sequence reads: CASSKALSSGSSYNEQFF. The CDR3, as DNA: TGTGCCAGCAGCAAAGCGCTTTCCAGCGGGAGTTCCTACAATGAGCAGTTCTTC.

The count of this clone is one. V and J are TRBV19 and TRBJ2-1; D is undetermined. Trimming pared 5 bases from V and 9 bases from J, leaving 14 bases between. The CDR3 sequence is 13 residues long. Germline V gene sequence: CDR1 LNHDA, CDR2 SQIVND (reference sequence). CDR3 protein: CASSLVTPGEQFF. The CDR3 DNA reads as TGTGCCAGTAGTCTCGTGACCCCGGGTGAGCAGTTCTTC.

The rearrangement joins TRBV28 to TRBJ2-1, with unresolved D. This CDR3 has 13 residues. Trimming cost V 2 bases and J 3 bases, with 5 bases left between them. The V gene's germline CDR1 is MDHEN and CDR2 SYDVKM. CDR3 residues: CASSLTGYNEQFF. For the CDR3, the DNA is TGTGCCAGCAGTTTAACTGGCTACAATGAGCAGTTCTTC.

The rearrangement uses TRBV5-1 and TRBJ2-7, with TRBD2 matching over 9 bases. The ends lost 0 bases at V and 4 bases at J; junction bases unmatched: 11. This CDR3 comprises 17 residues. Germline CDR1 reads SGHRS; CDR2 reads YFSETQ. The DNA of the CDR3 is TGCGCCAGCAGCTTGGGGTTTAGTAGCGGGGGATATTACGAGCAGTACTTC. As protein: CASSLGFSSGGYYEQYF. The complete variable domain, with remaining parts taken from reference TRBV5-1 and TRBJ2-7, reads KAGVTQTPRYLIKTRGQQVTLSCSPISGHRSVSWYQQTPGQGLQFLFEYFSETQRNKGNFPGRFSGRQFSNSRSEMNVSTLELGDSALYLCASSLGFSSGGYYEQYFGPGTRLTVT.

This sequence joins TRBV5-1 and TRBJ2-3; 7 nucleotides match TRBD2. CDR1 SGHRS and CDR2 YFSETQ come from the germline V gene. The V segment lost 4 bases and the J segment 7 bases; nucleotides outside the gene matches: 18. This CDR3 has 17 amino acids. CDR3 residues: CASSPLPGPRGVNTQYF. CDR3 DNA: TGCGCCAGCAGCCCTCTCCCCGGGCCTCGGGGGGTAAATACGCAGTATTTT.

The V and J genes are TRBV5-4 and TRBJ2-5; TRBD2 is a possible D gene (5 bases). Germline loops: CDR1 SGHNT, CDR2 YYREEE (reference sequence). This CDR3 region has 15 residues. The ends were cut back, 5 bases at V and 5 bases at J, with 19 bases in the middle. Here the CDR3 reads CASSFTRELGETQYF. In nucleotides, the CDR3 is TGTGCCAGCAGTTTTACTCGGGAATTGGGGGAGACCCAGTACTTC. Drawing the rest from reference TRBV5-4 and TRBJ2-5, the complete variable domain is ETGVTQSPTHLIKTRGQQVTLRCSSQSGHNTVSWYQQALGQGPQFIFQYYREEENGRGNFPPRFSGLQFPNYSSELNVNALELDDSALYLCASSFTRELGETQYFGPGTRLLVL.

This chain joins TRBV6-5 and TRBJ2-5; D is undetermined. The CDR3 loop spans 15 amino acids. The germline V gene encodes CDR1 MNHEY and CDR2 SVGAGI. Trimming shortened V by 5 bases and J by 4 bases, and 17 bases separated the two germline ends. The DNA for the CDR3 is TGTGCCAGCAGTCCCCAACTCGAAGACTTAGAGACCCAGTACTTC. This encodes CASSPQLEDLETQYF.

V usage is TRBV9 and J usage is TRBJ1-1; D is uncertain. Germline-derived CDR1 and CDR2 are SGDLS and YYNGEE. V lost 2 bases and J lost 4, with 9 bases in between. The CDR3 runs to 13 residues. The CDR3 DNA follows: TGTGCCAGCAGCGTTCAGGCCCTCACTGAAGCTTTCTTT. Encoded protein: CASSVQALTEAFF.

This clone came up once. The genes are TRBV5-8 and TRBJ1-5, with D unresolved. V was pared by 4 bases and J by 0 bases, with 11 bases between. Germline CDR1 and CDR2: SGHTS and YDEGEE. The length of the CDR3 is 15 residues. The CDR3, as DNA: TGTGCCAGCAGCCACCGGAGATCTAGCAATCAGCCCCAGCATTTT. Protein product: CASSHRRSSNQPQHF.

The sample holds one count of this clone. The J gene is TRBJ1-1, the V gene TRBV25-1; D is unresolved. Trimming removed 3 bases from V and 1 base from J, with 9 bases in between. The germline gives CDR1 MGHDK, CDR2 SYGVNS. The CDR3 contains 14 residues. The CDR3 DNA reads TGTGCCAGCAGTGACCCGGGGAGGAACACTGAAGCTTTCTTT. Translated: CASSDPGRNTEAFF.

The V and J genes are TRBV19 and TRBJ2-7; 7 positions match TRBD1. The CDR3 totals 14 residues. V gave up 4 bases and J gave up 2 bases; unmatched junction bases: 5. Germline values: CDR1 LNHDA, CDR2 SQIVND (reference sequence). CDR3 amino acids: CASSSTGDTYEQYF. The DNA for the CDR3 is TGTGCCAGTAGTAGCACAGGGGATACCTACGAGCAGTACTTC.

The chain has TRBV5-8 and TRBJ2-5; D is unresolved. Trimming cost V 6 bases and J 2 bases, with 11 bases left between them. Looked up from germline, CDR1 is SGHTS and CDR2 is YDEGEE. The CDR3 has 13 amino acids. CDR3 DNA: TGTGCCAGCACCCCCCGGGTACAAGAGACCCAGTACTTC. Its translation is CASTPRVQETQYF. Based on the CDR3 plus reference TRBV5-8 and TRBJ2-5, the full variable domain is EAGVTQSPTHLIKTRGQQATLRCSPISGHTSVYWYQQALGLGLQFLLWYDEGEERNRGNFPPRFSGRQFPNYSSELNVNALELEDSALYLCASTPRVQETQYFGPGTRLLVL.

The chain has TRBV29-1 and TRBJ2-5; no clear D. V dropped 4 bases and J dropped 1 base, with 7 bases sitting between them. Per germline, CDR1 SQVTM and CDR2 ANQGSEA. The CDR3 length is 12 residues. The CDR3 protein is CSVVEVQETQYF. The CDR3 DNA sequence: TGCAGCGTTGTTGAGGTCCAAGAGACCCAGTACTTC.

The chain uses TRBV28 and TRBJ1-5; 9 positions match TRBD1. Germline V CDR1 and CDR2: MDHEN, SYDVKM. Trimming took 5 bases from V and 7 from J; bases not matched to a gene: 9. This CDR3 contains 15 residues. CDR3 loop: CASSPRDRAQQPQHF. CDR3 DNA: TGTGCCAGCAGTCCCCGGGACAGGGCCCAACAGCCCCAGCATTTT.

The chain joins TRBV2 to TRBJ2-7; 8 bases line up with TRBD2. CDR1 SNHLY and CDR2 FYNNEI come from the germline V gene. This CDR3 is 15 amino acids long. Trimming cost V 7 bases and J 4 bases; bases outside gene matches: 12. CDR3 in DNA: TGTGCCAGCATGGTACCGGGAGGGCCCTCTTACGAGCAGTACTTC. Its translation: CASMVPGGPSYEQYF.

The chain joins TRBV29-1 to TRBJ2-7, with 8 bases identical to TRBD1. Trimming took 4 bases from V and 2 from J; bases not matched to a gene: 4. CDR3 size: 13 residues. Germline V gene lookup returns CDR1 SQVTM and CDR2 ANQGSEA. The CDR3 DNA sequence: TGCAGCGTTGTCTGGACAGGGACCTACGAGCAGTACTTC. It yields the protein CSVVWTGTYEQYF.

The CDR3 DNA follows: TGTGCCAGCAGTTTATCGAGTAGCGGGCCCTACAATGAGCAGTTCTTC. Translation gives CASSLSSSGPYNEQFF. This chain joins TRBV27 and TRBJ2-1, with 7 positions matching TRBD2. The CDR3 totals 16 residues. J lost 2 bases, V lost 0 bases, and 4 bases had no gene match. CDR1 and CDR2 from the germline V gene are MNHEY and SMNVEV (reference sequence).